This T cell receptor (beta chain) was documented in a study of cytomegalovirus exposure and HLA in healthy donors. The germline V gene encodes CDR1 SGHRS and CDR2 YFSETQ. The CDR3 has 15 residues. The PCR contained 60 Vbeta and 13 Jbeta primers. Profiling relied on immunoSEQ multiplex PCR, and the TCRdb table lists in-frame clones only, not all of them. There are some 200,000 clones in the sample; approximately 78% occur only once, and less than 3% lies in the top ten. This TCR derives from a woman aged 40-49 years in good health and CMV-seronegative. The chain has TRBV5-1 and TRBJ2-5; 7 nucleotides line up with TRBD2. The end of the DNA aligns better with TRBJ2-7, so the J call may be wrong. The sequenced material came from PBMCs. The CDR3: CASSYSGQSSYEQYF. Written as DNA, the CDR3 is TGCGCCAGCAGTTATAGCGGGCAGAGCTCCTACGAGCAGTACTTC.